This TCR beta chain originates from a study of CD8+CD57+ T cells in acquired aplastic anemia. Only patients with CD8+CD57+ cell expansion on flow cytometry were chosen for sequencing. A severe acquired aplastic anemia diagnosis applied to all patients. Both TCR beta VDJ combination and CDR3 sequence profiling were carried out. Genomic DNA was the template for this profiling. TCRdb re-called the reads through MiXCR, storing one row per CDR3 protein. Among over 150,000 distinct CDR3 sequences listed, 63% were seen once. The CDR3 extends over 15 amino acids. The V and J ends lost 5 bases and 3 bases, in that order; junction bases with no gene match: 6. Germline V gives CDR1 SNHLY, CDR2 FYNNEI.

V is TRBV2 and J is TRBJ2-3; 9 bases agree with TRBD2. The specimen was sorted CD4+, CD8+, or CD8+CD57+ T cells (not recorded which) from PBMCs. The TCR was taken from a human donor with aplastic anemia. The CDR3 DNA follows: TGTGCCAGCAGTTTAGCGGGGGTTTCGACAGATACGCAGTATTTT. Residues: CASSLAGVSTDTQYF.